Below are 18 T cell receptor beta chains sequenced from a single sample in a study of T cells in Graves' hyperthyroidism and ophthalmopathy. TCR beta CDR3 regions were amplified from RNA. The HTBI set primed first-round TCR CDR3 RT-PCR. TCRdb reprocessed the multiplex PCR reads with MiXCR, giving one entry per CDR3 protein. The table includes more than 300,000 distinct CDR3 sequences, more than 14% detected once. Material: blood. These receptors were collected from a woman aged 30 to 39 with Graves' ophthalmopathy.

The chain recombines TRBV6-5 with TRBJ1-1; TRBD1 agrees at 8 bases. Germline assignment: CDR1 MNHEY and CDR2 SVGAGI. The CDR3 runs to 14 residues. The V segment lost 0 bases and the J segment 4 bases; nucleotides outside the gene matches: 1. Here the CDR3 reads CASSYSDRVTEAFF. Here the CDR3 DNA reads TGTGCCAGCAGTTACTCGGACAGGGTCACTGAAGCTTTCTTT.

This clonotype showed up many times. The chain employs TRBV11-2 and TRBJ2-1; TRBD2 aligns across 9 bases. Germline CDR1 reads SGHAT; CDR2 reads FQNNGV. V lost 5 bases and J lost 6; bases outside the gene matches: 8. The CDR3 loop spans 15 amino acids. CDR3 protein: CASSPWAGGRNEQFF. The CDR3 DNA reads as TGTGCCAGCAGCCCGTGGGCGGGGGGGCGCAATGAGCAGTTCTTC.

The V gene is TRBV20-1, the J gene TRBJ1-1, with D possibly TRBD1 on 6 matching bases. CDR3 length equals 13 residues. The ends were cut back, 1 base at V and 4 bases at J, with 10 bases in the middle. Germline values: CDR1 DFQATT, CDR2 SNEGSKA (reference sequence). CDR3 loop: CSARVRGGTEAFF. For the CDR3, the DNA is TGCAGTGCTAGAGTACGAGGGGGCACTGAAGCTTTCTTT.

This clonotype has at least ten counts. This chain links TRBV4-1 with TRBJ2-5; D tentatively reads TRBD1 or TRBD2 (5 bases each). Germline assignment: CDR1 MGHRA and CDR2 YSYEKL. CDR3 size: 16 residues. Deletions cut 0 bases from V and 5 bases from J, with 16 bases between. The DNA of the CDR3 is TGCGCCAGCAGCCAAGATGGGACCACAAGTGGGGAGACCCAGTACTTC. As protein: CASSQDGTTSGETQYF.

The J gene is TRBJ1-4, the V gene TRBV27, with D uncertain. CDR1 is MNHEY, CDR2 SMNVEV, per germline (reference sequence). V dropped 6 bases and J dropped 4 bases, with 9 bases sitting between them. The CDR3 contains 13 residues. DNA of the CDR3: TGTGCCAGCAGGGCCATGGGTAATGAAAAACTGTTTTTT. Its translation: CASRAMGNEKLFF.

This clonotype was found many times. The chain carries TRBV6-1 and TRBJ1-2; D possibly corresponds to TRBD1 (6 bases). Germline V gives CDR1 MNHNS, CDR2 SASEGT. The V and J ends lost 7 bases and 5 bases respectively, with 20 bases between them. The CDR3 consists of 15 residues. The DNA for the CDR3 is TGTGCCAGCAAACCCAACCGGGACACCACTTATGGCTACACCTTC. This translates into CASKPNRDTTYGYTF.

CDR3 amino acids: CASSLTGSRAYEQYF. CDR3 DNA: TGTGCCAGCAGCTTAACAGGCAGTCGCGCCTACGAGCAGTACTTC. The chain links TRBV7-3 to TRBJ2-7; D unclear. The germline V gene has CDR1 SGHTA and CDR2 FQGTGA. The CDR3 is made up of 15 amino acids. Trimming removed 0 bases from V and 2 bases from J, with 11 bases in between.

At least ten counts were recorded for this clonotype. In nucleotides, the CDR3 is TGTGCCAGCAGCTCTCCGTGGGACAGAGCCCGCGGGGAGCTGTTTTTT. This encodes CASSSPWDRARGELFF. This chain uses TRBV11-3 with TRBJ2-2; 7 positions match TRBD1. This CDR3 is built from 16 residues. Per the germline V gene, CDR1 is SGHNT and CDR2 is YENEEA. Trimming at V came to 4 bases and at J to 7 bases, leaving 12 bases not matched to a gene.

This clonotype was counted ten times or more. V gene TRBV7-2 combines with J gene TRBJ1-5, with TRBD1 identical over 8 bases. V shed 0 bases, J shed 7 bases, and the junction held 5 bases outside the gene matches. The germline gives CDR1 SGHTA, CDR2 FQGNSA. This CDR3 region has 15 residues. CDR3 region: CASSLAAGGEQPQHF. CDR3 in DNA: TGTGCCAGCAGCTTAGCGGCAGGGGGCGAACAGCCCCAGCATTTT.

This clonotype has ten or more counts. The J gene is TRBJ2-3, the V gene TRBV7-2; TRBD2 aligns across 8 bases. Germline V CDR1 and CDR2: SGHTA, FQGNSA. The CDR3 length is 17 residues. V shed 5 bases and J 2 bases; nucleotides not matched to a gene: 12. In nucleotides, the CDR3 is TGTGCCAGCAGCCCGAACCCAAGCGGGGGATACACAGATACGCAGTATTTT. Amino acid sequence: CASSPNPSGGYTDTQYF.

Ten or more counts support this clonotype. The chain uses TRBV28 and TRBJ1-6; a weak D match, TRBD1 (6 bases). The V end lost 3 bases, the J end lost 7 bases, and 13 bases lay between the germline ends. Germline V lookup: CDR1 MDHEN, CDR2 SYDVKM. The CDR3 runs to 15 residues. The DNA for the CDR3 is TGTGCCAGCAGTTTCGGGGGCGCTCAAAATTCACCCCTCCACTTT. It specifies CASSFGGAQNSPLHF.

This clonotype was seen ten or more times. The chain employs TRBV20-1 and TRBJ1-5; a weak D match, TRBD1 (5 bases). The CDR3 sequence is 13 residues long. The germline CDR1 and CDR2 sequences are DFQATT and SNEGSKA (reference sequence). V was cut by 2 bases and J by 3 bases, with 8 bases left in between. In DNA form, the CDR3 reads TGCAGTGCTAGACAGGGCCTCAATCAGCCCCAGCATTTT. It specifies CSARQGLNQPQHF.

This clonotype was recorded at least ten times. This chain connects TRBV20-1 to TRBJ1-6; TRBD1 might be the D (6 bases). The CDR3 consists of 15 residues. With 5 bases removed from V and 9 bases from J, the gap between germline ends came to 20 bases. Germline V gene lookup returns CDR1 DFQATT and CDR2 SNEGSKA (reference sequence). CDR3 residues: CSAGLRGTWGSPLHF. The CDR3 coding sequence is TGCAGTGCTGGTCTAAGGGGGACCTGGGGTTCACCCCTCCACTTT.

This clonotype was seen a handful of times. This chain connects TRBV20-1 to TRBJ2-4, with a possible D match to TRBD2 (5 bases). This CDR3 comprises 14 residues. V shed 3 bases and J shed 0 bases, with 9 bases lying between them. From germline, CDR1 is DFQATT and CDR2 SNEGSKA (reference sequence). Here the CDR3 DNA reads TGCAGTGCTAGTGGAGGTACAGCCAAAAACATTCAGTACTTC. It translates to CSASGGTAKNIQYF.

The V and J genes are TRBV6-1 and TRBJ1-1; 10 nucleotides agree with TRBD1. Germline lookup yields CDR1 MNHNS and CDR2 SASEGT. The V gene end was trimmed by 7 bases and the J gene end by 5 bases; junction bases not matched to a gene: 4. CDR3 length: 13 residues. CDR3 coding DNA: TGTGCCAGCAACCCGGACAGGGGGACTGAAGCTTTCTTT. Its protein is CASNPDRGTEAFF.

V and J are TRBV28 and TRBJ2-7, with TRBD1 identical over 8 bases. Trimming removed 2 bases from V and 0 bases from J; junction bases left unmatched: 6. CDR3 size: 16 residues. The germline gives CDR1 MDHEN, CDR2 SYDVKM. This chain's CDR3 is CASSLVQGVISYEQYF. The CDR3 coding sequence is TGTGCCAGCAGTTTAGTACAGGGGGTTATCTCCTACGAGCAGTACTTC.

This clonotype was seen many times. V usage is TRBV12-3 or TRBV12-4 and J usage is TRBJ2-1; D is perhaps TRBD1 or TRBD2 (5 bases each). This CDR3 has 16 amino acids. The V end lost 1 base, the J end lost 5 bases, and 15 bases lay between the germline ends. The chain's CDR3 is CASSLGIQGENNEQFF. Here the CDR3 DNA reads TGTGCCAGCAGTTTAGGAATTCAGGGAGAGAACAATGAGCAGTTCTTC.

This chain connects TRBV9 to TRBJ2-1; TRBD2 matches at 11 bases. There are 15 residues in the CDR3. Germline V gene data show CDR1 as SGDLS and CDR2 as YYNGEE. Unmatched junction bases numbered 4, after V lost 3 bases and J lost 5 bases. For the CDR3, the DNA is TGTGCCAGCAGCGCTAGCGGGGGGCTGAACAATGAGCAGTTCTTC. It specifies CASSASGGLNNEQFF.